This T cell receptor (beta chain) was sequenced in a study of CD8+ T cells in alopecia areata. Study in general: The share of scalp area affected provided the severity score for treated patients.

Treatment given: oral pan-JAK inhibitor, 5-10 mg twice daily. The sorting of PBMCs gave CD4+ and CD8+ T cells. Study outcomes and limitations: Clonality in the scalp and expanded CD8+ clones ranked among the top 100 were significantly decreased by tofacitinib. Relative to normal scalp, lesional scalp, especially alopecia totalis/universalis, showed higher clonality.

CDR3 length equals 15 residues. Germline V gives CDR1 SGHDN, CDR2 FVKESK. Trimming at V came to 1 base and at J to 7 bases, leaving 8 bases not matched to a gene. Reverse transcribed after extraction, RNA yielded cDNA as the sequencing template. Sequenced by immunoSEQ multiplex PCR; TCRdb stores in-frame clones only, minus some. The data contain approximately 140,000 clones, roughly nine tenths of them seen just once; the ten biggest clones take up 13%. This clone was picked up one time. What it recognizes is unknown. The receptor's source is a human donor with alopecia areata. This specimen consisted of CD8+ T cells sorted from blood, obtained at week 4, from a patient treated with tofacitinib. The chain is built from TRBV14 and TRBJ2-7; TRBD2 matches 9 bases. The CDR3 coding sequence is TGTGCCAGCAGCCAAGTAGCGGGGGTCGAGCGGGAGCAGTACTTC. Protein sequence: CASSQVAGVEREQYF.